This entry features one T cell receptor (beta chain) sequence. As yet, its antigen is unknown. V gave up 3 bases and J gave up 0 bases, with 9 bases separating them. Germline loops: CDR1 LNHDA, CDR2 SQIVND (reference sequence). The CDR3 loop spans 15 amino acids. Data came from immunoSEQ multiplex PCR; TCRdb stores just in-frame clones and leaves some out. The sample carries about 79,000 clones, about 94% recorded once. The data were obtained in a study of OX40 agonist ivuxolimab in advanced cancers. At the level of the study: Ivuxolimab is a fully human IgG2 antibody that activates OX40 (CD134).

Overall study results and limits: More expanded clones were seen, on average, in CD8+ T cells than in CD4+.

Enrollment shut out patients with autoimmune disease history or systemic immunosuppression. This chain connects TRBV19 to TRBJ1-5; D is unresolved. The origin of this receptor is an adult with an advanced solid tumor such as melanoma, head and neck, liver or kidney cancer. The specimen was CD4+ or CD8+ T cells sorted from blood, collected in a trial of the OX40 agonist ivuxolimab. The CDR3 spells CASSMLRSSNQPQHF. CDR3 coding DNA: TGTGCCAGTAGTATGTTGCGGAGTAGCAATCAGCCCCAGCATTTT. Looking up the rest from reference TRBV19 and TRBJ1-5 gives the full variable domain: DGGITQSPKYLFRKEGQNVTLSCEQNLNHDAMYWYRQDPGQGLRLIYYSQIVNDFQKGDIAEGYSVSREKKESFPLTVTSAQKNPTAFYLCASSMLRSSNQPQHFGDGTRLSIL.